The 22 T cell receptor beta chains presented below share a single source sample, sequenced in a study of T cell responses to AZD1222 COVID-19 vaccine. Some clones are missing from TCRdb's copy, which holds only in-frame ones; the method was immunoSEQ multiplex PCR. The sample lists under 80,000 clones, 88% occurring once. The specimen was peripheral blood, collected on day 0 of AZD1222 vaccination. The receptors were sampled from an adult in good health.

CDR3: CASSLAGTAGNTIYF. Written as DNA, the CDR3 is TGCGCCAGCAGCTTGGCCGGGACAGCGGGAAACACCATATATTTT. V is TRBV5-1 and J is TRBJ1-3; 7 nucleotides align to TRBD1. In germline, CDR1 is SGHRS, CDR2 YFSETQ. V gave up 0 bases and J gave up 4 bases; unmatched junction bases: 4. CDR3 length: 15 amino acids.

The chain combines TRBV5-6 with TRBJ1-4; D call uncertain. Trimming cost V 4 bases and J 4 bases, with 11 bases left between them. This CDR3 is 14 amino acids long. Looked up from germline, CDR1 is SGHDT and CDR2 is YYEEEE. CDR3 residues: CASSPFGRNEKLFF. CDR3 DNA: TGTGCCAGCAGCCCATTTGGGCGTAATGAAAAACTGTTTTTT.

The chain recombines TRBV4-1 with TRBJ1-2, with D maybe TRBD1 (5 bases). Germline assignment: CDR1 MGHRA and CDR2 YSYEKL. Deletions cut 2 bases from V and 4 bases from J, with 14 bases between. The CDR3 is 15 residues long. The CDR3, as DNA: TGCGCCAGCAGCCAAAACCGGGACGCACTCTATGGCTACACCTTC. Protein sequence: CASSQNRDALYGYTF.

The gene calls are TRBV30 and TRBJ2-2; TRBD2 aligns across 7 bases. The CDR3 is 12 amino acids. Germline CDR1 reads GTSNPN; CDR2 reads SVGIG (reference sequence). The J segment lost 6 bases and the V segment lost 5 bases, leaving 3 bases of the junction unmatched. The CDR3 spells CAWSSGPGELFF. The CDR3 DNA reads as TGTGCCTGGTCTAGCGGACCCGGGGAGCTGTTTTTT.

The chain couples TRBV7-6 to TRBJ2-1; 9 bases align to TRBD2. The CDR3 has 15 amino acids. Trimming removed 1 base from V and 6 bases from J; junction bases left unmatched: 4. Germline V gene sequence: CDR1 SGHVS, CDR2 FNYEAQ. The CDR3 protein is CASSLGGGAFNEQFF. CDR3 bases: TGTGCCAGCAGCTTAGGCGGGGGGGCCTTCAATGAGCAGTTCTTC.

This clone was observed once. CDR3 sequence reads: CASSLGVGVNQPQHF. CDR3 coding DNA: TGTGCCAGCAGCTTAGGGGTAGGGGTGAATCAGCCCCAGCATTTT. The J gene is TRBJ1-5, the V gene TRBV7-9; D possibly corresponds to TRBD1 (5 bases). CDR3 size: 15 residues. V gave up 1 base and J gave up 4 bases, with 11 bases separating them. Germline CDR1 and CDR2: SEHNR and FQNEAQ (reference sequence). Combining the CDR3 with reference TRBV7-9 and TRBJ1-5 gives the whole variable domain DTGVSQNPRHKITKRGQNVTFRCDPISEHNRLYWYRQTLGQGPEFLTYFQNEAQLEKSRLLSDRFSAERPKGSFSTLEIQRTEQGDSAMYLCASSLGVGVNQPQHFGDGTRLSIL.

This clone has only one observation. The chain is built from TRBV27 and TRBJ2-2; 7 bases agree with TRBD1. CDR1 and CDR2 (germline): MNHEY, SMNVEV (reference sequence). There are 15 residues in the CDR3. The trim removed 6 bases at V and 6 bases at J, leaving 10 bases unmatched. In nucleotides, the CDR3 is TGTGCCAGCAGCCAGACTACAGGGGCGGCCGGGGAGCTGTTTTTT. Its translation is CASSQTTGAAGELFF.

The chain joins TRBV5-1 to TRBJ2-2, with a possible D match to TRBD1 (6 bases). The CDR3 has 15 residues. CDR1 and CDR2 (germline): SGHRS, YFSETQ. Deletions cut 0 bases from V and 6 bases from J, with 12 bases between. DNA for the CDR3: TGCGCCAGCAGCTTGGGGGTTGGGGGCGCCGGGGAGCTGTTTTTT. Translated: CASSLGVGGAGELFF.

This chain uses TRBV28 with TRBJ2-7; the match to TRBD2 covers 8 bases. Germline V gene lookup returns CDR1 MDHEN and CDR2 SYDVKM. The CDR3 has 14 amino acids. V was pared by 5 bases and J by 7 bases, with 10 bases of the junction left unmatched. The CDR3 nucleotides read TGTGCCAGCAGTAGCGGGAGCTCCTCGGAAGAGCAGTACTTC. Its protein product is CASSSGSSSEEQYF. Drawing the rest from reference TRBV28 and TRBJ2-7, the complete variable domain is DVKVTQSSRYLVKRTGEKVFLECVQDMDHENMFWYRQDPGLGLRLIYFSYDVKMKEKGDIPEGYSVSREKKERFSLILESASTNQTSMYLCASSSGSSSEEQYFGPGTRLTVT.

The CDR3 region has the DNA TGTGCCAGCATGACAAGACCAGATACGCAGTATTTT. Its protein is CASMTRPDTQYF. The chain combines TRBV28 with TRBJ2-3, with D uncertain. V lost 7 bases to trimming and J lost 4 bases, with 9 bases between them. The CDR3 extends over 12 amino acids. Germline V gene sequence: CDR1 MDHEN, CDR2 SYDVKM. Together with reference TRBV28 and TRBJ2-3, the CDR3 gives the full variable domain: DVKVTQSSRYLVKRTGEKVFLECVQDMDHENMFWYRQDPGLGLRLIYFSYDVKMKEKGDIPEGYSVSREKKERFSLILESASTNQTSMYLCASMTRPDTQYFGPGTRLTVL.

The rearrangement joins TRBV7-9 to TRBJ2-7; 7 bases are shared with TRBD2. The CDR3 spans 14 residues. Unmatched junction bases numbered 5, after V lost 1 base and J lost 5 bases. CDR1 is SEHNR and CDR2 is FQNEAQ in the germline V gene (reference sequence). In DNA form, the CDR3 reads TGTGCCAGCAGCTTAGTTGGGGGGGTCCACGAGCAGTACTTC. It translates to CASSLVGGVHEQYF.

This clone was observed a single time. The chain couples TRBV19 to TRBJ2-7; D may correspond to TRBD1 or TRBD2 (5 bases each). The V end was cut by 7 bases, the J end by 5 bases, with 15 bases between. The CDR3 covers 13 residues. The germline V gene encodes CDR1 LNHDA and CDR2 SQIVND (reference sequence). Here the CDR3 reads CASTGTASDEQYF. CDR3 nucleotide sequence: TGTGCCAGTACCGGGACCGCTTCAGACGAGCAGTACTTC.

This clone came up a few times. This chain joins TRBV12-3 or TRBV12-4 and TRBJ1-1; D is unresolved. Trimming shortened V by 4 bases and J by 0 bases, and 6 bases separated the two germline ends. The CDR3 is made up of 13 amino acids. CDR3 DNA sequence: TGTGCCAGCAGTTCCCTAATGAACACTGAAGCTTTCTTT. As protein: CASSSLMNTEAFF.

CDR3 nucleotide sequence: TGTGCCAGCAGCGTAGGGGATGGTAGTCCATACTCCAAAGCTAACTATGGCTACACCTTC. Its protein is CASSVGDGSPYSKANYGYTF. The chain links TRBV9 to TRBJ1-2; D remains unclear. Germline V CDR1 and CDR2: SGDLS, YYNGEE. CDR3 length: 20 residues. The germline V and J ends were trimmed by 0 bases and 0 bases, with 24 bases remaining between them.

The chain couples TRBV19 to TRBJ1-2, with D maybe TRBD1 (5 bases). Trimming cost V 3 bases and J 4 bases, with 18 bases left between them. The germline gives CDR1 LNHDA, CDR2 SQIVND (reference sequence). The CDR3 runs 16 residues. The CDR3: CASSIGAARGVYGYTF. As DNA, the CDR3 is TGTGCCAGTAGTATTGGAGCGGCGCGGGGGGTCTATGGCTACACCTTC.

V is TRBV11-2 and J is TRBJ2-1; D ambiguous. CDR1 SGHAT and CDR2 FQNNGV come from the germline V gene. The V gene lost 4 bases and the J gene lost 15 bases, with 13 bases spanning the gap. The CDR3 has 11 amino acids. In DNA, the CDR3 is TGTGCCAGCAGCTCTCACGAACTCAGGTTCTTC. Translation: CASSSHELRFF. Combining the CDR3 with reference TRBV11-2 and TRBJ2-1 gives the whole variable domain EAGVAQSPRYKIIEKRQSVAFWCNPISGHATLYWYQQILGQGPKLLIQFQNNGVVDDSQLPKDRFSAERLKGVDSTLKIQPAKLEDSAVYLCASSSHELRFFGPGTRLTVL.

The chain combines TRBV19 with TRBJ2-2, with 9 bases aligning to TRBD1. CDR1 and CDR2 (germline): LNHDA, SQIVND (reference sequence). This CDR3 comprises 15 residues. V lost 7 bases and J lost 5; bases outside the gene matches: 8. The CDR3 region has the DNA TGTGCCAGTAAGGAGACAGGGGGAGGGACCGGGGAGCTGTTTTTT. As protein: CASKETGGGTGELFF. Full variable domain (remainder filled in from reference TRBV19 and TRBJ2-2): DGGITQSPKYLFRKEGQNVTLSCEQNLNHDAMYWYRQDPGQGLRLIYYSQIVNDFQKGDIAEGYSVSREKKESFPLTVTSAQKNPTAFYLCASKETGGGTGELFFGEGSRLTVL.

The chain links TRBV5-1 to TRBJ2-1; 10 bases fit TRBD2. This CDR3 has 21 amino acids. With V trimmed by 1 base and J by 0 bases, 16 bases remained unmatched. The germline CDR1 and CDR2 sequences are SGHRS and YFSETQ. This CDR3 is CASSLSILRMLAGDSYNEQFF. In nucleotides, the CDR3 is TGCGCCAGCAGCTTGTCCATCTTAAGAATGCTAGCGGGAGACTCCTACAATGAGCAGTTCTTC.

This sequence joins TRBV27 and TRBJ2-1, with TRBD1 matching 7 bases. This CDR3 contains 14 residues. Germline CDR1 reads MNHEY; CDR2 reads SMNVEV (reference sequence). J lost 5 bases, V lost 6 bases, and 7 bases had no gene match. In nucleotides, the CDR3 is TGTGCCAGCAGAATCCAGGGGGTGAACAATGAGCAGTTCTTC. Residues: CASRIQGVNNEQFF.

The chain employs TRBV4-3 and TRBJ2-2; a weak D match, TRBD1 (5 bases). The CDR3 spans 18 residues. The V end was cut by 5 bases, the J end by 0 bases, with 19 bases between. The germline V gene encodes CDR1 LGHNA and CDR2 YSLEER. CDR3: CASSVGRVAGTNTGELFF. DNA of the CDR3: TGCGCCAGCAGCGTCGGCAGGGTAGCCGGAACGAACACCGGGGAGCTGTTTTTT.

The chain employs TRBV9 and TRBJ1-1, with 7 bases aligning to TRBD1. J lost 1 base, V lost 5 bases, and 8 bases had no gene match. The germline V gene has CDR1 SGDLS and CDR2 YYNGEE. The CDR3 contains 15 residues. The chain's CDR3 is CASSLEGQPNTEAFF. The CDR3 DNA reads TGTGCCAGCAGTCTCGAGGGACAGCCGAACACTGAAGCTTTCTTT. Filled out from reference TRBV9 and TRBJ1-1, the complete variable domain reads DSGVTQTPKHLITATGQRVTLRCSPRSGDLSVYWYQQSLDQGLQFLIQYYNGEERAKGNILERFSAQQFPDLHSELNLSSLELGDSALYFCASSLEGQPNTEAFFGQGTRLTVV.

V is TRBV2 and J is TRBJ1-1; a possible D gene is TRBD1 (5 bases). Deletions cut 6 bases from V and 7 bases from J, with 12 bases between. In germline, CDR1 is SNHLY, CDR2 FYNNEI. The CDR3 is 12 amino acids. The DNA for the CDR3 is TGTGCCAGCAGCCTCTGGGGGAATGAAGCTTTCTTT. This gives the protein CASSLWGNEAFF. The whole variable domain, filled in from reference TRBV2 and TRBJ1-1, reads EPEVTQTPSHQVTQMGQEVILRCVPISNHLYFYWYRQILGQKVEFLVSFYNNEISEKSEIFDDQFSVERPDGSNFTLKIRSTKLEDSAMYFCASSLWGNEAFFGQGTRLTVV.